Presented here are 4 T cell receptor beta chains from one specimen sequenced in a study of radiotherapy plus CTLA-4 blockade in lung cancer. Here immunoSEQ multiplex PCR was the method, and the copy in TCRdb shows in-frame clones only, minus some. The table includes about 67,000 clones, roughly four fifths detected once. The input for sequencing was peripheral blood, taken from a patient treated with radiotherapy plus ipilimumab. The source of these receptors is a human donor with non-small cell lung cancer whose response to radiotherapy plus ipilimumab could not be evaluated. Some clones in this sample may be carry-over from other donors' samples.

This clone was found once. The chain employs TRBV19 and TRBJ2-7; possible D gene TRBD2, 8 bases. The CDR3 spans 14 residues. Trimming left V 6 bases short and J 4 bases short, with 16 bases between. Germline V gives CDR1 LNHDA, CDR2 SQIVND (reference sequence). CDR3 DNA sequence: TGTGCCAGTAGCCCCGGGGGGGGACAGTACGAGCAGTACTTC. It codes for CASSPGGGQYEQYF.

The rearrangement joins TRBV11-2 to TRBJ2-7, with TRBD2 as a possible D gene (6 bases). Germline CDR1 is SGHAT and CDR2 is FQNNGV. CDR3 size: 12 residues. DNA of the CDR3: TGTGCTTCCACGGGACGGGGGTACGAGCAGTACTTC. As protein: CASTGRGYEQYF. The whole variable domain, remainder taken from reference TRBV11-2 and TRBJ2-7, is EAGVAQSPRYKIIEKRQSVAFWCNPISGHATLYWYQQILGQGPKLLIQFQNNGVVDDSQLPKDRFSAERLKGVDSTLKIQPAKLEDSAVYLCASTGRGYEQYFGPGTRLTVT.

The chain has TRBV7-3 and TRBJ2-5; D is perhaps TRBD2 (7 bases). Germline V gives CDR1 SGHTA, CDR2 FQGTGA. V was shortened by 0 bases and J by 1 base, with 12 bases between the two germline ends. The CDR3 loop spans 16 amino acids. CDR3 sequence reads: CASSLTGGGLQETQYF. The CDR3 region has the DNA TGTGCCAGCAGCTTAACTGGCGGGGGCCTCCAAGAGACCCAGTACTTC.

The chain carries TRBV10-3 and TRBJ1-3; maybe TRBD1 (6 bases). With 7 bases removed from V and 0 bases from J, the gap between germline ends came to 13 bases. Per germline, CDR1 ENHRY and CDR2 SYGVKD. The CDR3 contains 15 residues. Here the CDR3 DNA reads TGTGCCATCAAGGACAGTTCTTCCTCTGGAAACACCATATATTTT. Translated: CAIKDSSSSGNTIYF.